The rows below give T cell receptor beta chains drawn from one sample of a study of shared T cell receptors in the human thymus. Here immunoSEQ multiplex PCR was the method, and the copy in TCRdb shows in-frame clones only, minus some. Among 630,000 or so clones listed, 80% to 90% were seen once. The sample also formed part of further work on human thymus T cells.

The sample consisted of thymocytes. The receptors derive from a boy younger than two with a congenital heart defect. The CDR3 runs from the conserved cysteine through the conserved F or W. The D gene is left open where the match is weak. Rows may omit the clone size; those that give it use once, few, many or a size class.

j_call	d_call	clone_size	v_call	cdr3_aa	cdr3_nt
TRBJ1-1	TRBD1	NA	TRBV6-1	CATPGTGEDTEAFF	TGTGCCACACCCGGGACAGGAGAGGACACTGAAGCTTTCTTT
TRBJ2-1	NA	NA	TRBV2	CASSEDRPYNEQFF	TGTGCCAGCAGTGAAGACAGACCCTACAATGAGCAGTTCTTC
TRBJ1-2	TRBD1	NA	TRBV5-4	CASSFGARGAYGYTF	TGTGCCAGCAGCTTCGGGGCCAGGGGGGCCTATGGCTACACCTTC
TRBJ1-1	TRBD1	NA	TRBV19	CASRRQGIGAFF	TGTGCCAGTAGAAGACAGGGAATCGGAGCTTTCTTT
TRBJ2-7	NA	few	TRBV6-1	CASSVQGTSYEQYF	TGTGCCAGCAGTGTGCAGGGGACCTCCTACGAGCAGTACTTC
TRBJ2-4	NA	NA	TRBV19	CASSKGKGGKNIQYF	TGTGCCAGTAGTAAGGGGAAAGGGGGCAAAAACATTCAGTACTTC
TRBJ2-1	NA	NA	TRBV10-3	CAISAQGTYNEQFF	TGTGCCATCAGTGCACAGGGAACCTACAATGAGCAGTTCTTC
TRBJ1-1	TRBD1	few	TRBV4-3	CASSPFRQGQGDTEAFF	TGCGCCAGCAGCCCCTTTAGACAGGGACAGGGGGACACTGAAGCTTTCTTT
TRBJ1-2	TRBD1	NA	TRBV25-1	CASSKGGGYTF	TGTGCCAGCAGTAAAGGGGGCGGCTACACCTTC
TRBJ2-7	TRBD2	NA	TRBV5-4	CASSSQTGGTLPEQYF	TGTGCCAGCAGCTCACAAACCGGGGGGACTTTGCCCGAGCAGTACTTC
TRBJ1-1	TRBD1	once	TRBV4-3	CASSQRITRGEYTEAFF	TGCGCCAGCAGCCAGAGAATTACCAGGGGGGAGTATACTGAAGCTTTCTTT
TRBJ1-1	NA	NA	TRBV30	CAWTSPGFWTEAFF	TGTGCCTGGACTTCCCCGGGGTTTTGGACTGAAGCTTTCTTT
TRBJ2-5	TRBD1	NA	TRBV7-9	CASSPIRDRLNQETQYF	TGTGCCAGCAGCCCAATACGGGACAGACTGAACCAAGAGACCCAGTACTTC
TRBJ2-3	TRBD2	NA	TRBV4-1	CASSHRGLAGGGGTDTQYF	TGCGCCAGCAGCCACCGGGGACTAGCGGGGGGGGGAGGCACAGATACGCAGTATTTT
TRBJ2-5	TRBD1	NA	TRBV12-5	CASDPGQGIRWAQETQYF	TGTGCTAGTGACCCCGGACAGGGTATTCGTTGGGCTCAAGAGACCCAGTACTTC
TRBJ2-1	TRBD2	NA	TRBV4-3	CASSQPTTSGRSNNEQFF	TGCGCCAGCAGCCAGCCAACCACTAGCGGGAGATCTAACAATGAGCAGTTCTTC
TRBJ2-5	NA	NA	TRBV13	CASSLEGWGQTQYF	TGTGCCAGCAGCTTAGAAGGATGGGGGCAGACCCAGTACTTC
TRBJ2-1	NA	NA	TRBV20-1	CSGTQKGEQFF	TGCAGCGGGACACAGAAAGGTGAGCAGTTCTTC
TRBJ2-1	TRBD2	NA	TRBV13	CASSPTSGGSNEQFF	TGTGCCAGCAGCCCCACTAGCGGGGGTAGTAATGAGCAGTTCTTC
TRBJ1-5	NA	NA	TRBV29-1	CSSQESKTNFNQPQHF	TGCAGCTCCCAAGAGTCTAAGACAAATTTTAATCAGCCCCAGCATTTT
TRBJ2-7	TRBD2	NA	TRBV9	CASSVVAGRGEQYF	TGTGCCAGCAGCGTAGTGGCGGGGAGGGGCGAGCAGTACTTC
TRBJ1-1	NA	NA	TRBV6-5	CASSYVGDFGGTEAFF	TGTGCCAGCAGTTACGTTGGAGATTTTGGGGGGACTGAAGCTTTCTTT
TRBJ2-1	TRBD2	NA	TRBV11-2	CASSSKLAGPGDEQFF	TGTGCCAGCAGCTCGAAACTAGCGGGGCCCGGGGATGAGCAGTTCTTC
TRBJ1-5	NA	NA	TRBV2	CASSDYDSRVRPQHF	TGTGCCAGCAGTGATTATGATTCACGCGTGCGGCCCCAGCATTTT
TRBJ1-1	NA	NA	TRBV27	CASSPLPLTEAFF	TGTGCCAGCAGTCCCCTACCTCTCACTGAAGCTTTCTTT
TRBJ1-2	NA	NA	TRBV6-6	CASNEGSGYTF	TGTGCCAGCAACGAGGGAAGTGGCTACACCTTC
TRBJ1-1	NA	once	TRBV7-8	CASSLQTGNTEAFF	TGTGCCAGCAGCCTACAAACAGGAAACACTGAAGCTTTCTTT
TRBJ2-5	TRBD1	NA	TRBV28	CASRKNRDRKQETQYF	TGTGCCAGCAGGAAAAACCGGGACAGAAAACAAGAGACCCAGTACTTC
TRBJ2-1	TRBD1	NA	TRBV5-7	CASSLVRTGKKSEQFF	TGTGCCAGCAGCTTGGTCCGGACAGGGAAGAAGAGTGAGCAGTTCTTC
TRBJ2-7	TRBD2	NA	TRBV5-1	CASSFGTSGGGEQYF	TGCGCCAGCAGCTTCGGGACTAGCGGGGGAGGCGAGCAGTACTTC
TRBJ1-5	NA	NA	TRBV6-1	CASSQDQGQPQHF	TGTGCCAGCAGTCAGGACCAGGGACAGCCCCAGCATTTT
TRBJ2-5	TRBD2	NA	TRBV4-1	CASSPPSGRGETQYF	TGCGCCAGCAGCCCTCCTAGCGGGAGGGGAGAGACCCAGTACTTC
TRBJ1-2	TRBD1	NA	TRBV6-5	CASSSSTGSGYTF	TGTGCCAGCAGTTCCTCGACAGGGTCCGGCTACACCTTC
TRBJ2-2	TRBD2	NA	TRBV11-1	CASSARLAGGIQGGELFF	TGTGCCAGCAGCGCAAGACTAGCGGGGGGGATCCAGGGCGGGGAGCTGTTTTTT
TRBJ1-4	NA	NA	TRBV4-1	CASSQESPVLTWEKLFF	TGCGCCAGCAGCCAAGAATCGCCCGTCCTCACATGGGAAAAACTGTTTTTT
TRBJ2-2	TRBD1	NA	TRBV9	CASSVATGGTGELFF	TGTGCCAGCAGCGTTGCGACAGGGGGCACGGGGGAGCTGTTTTTT
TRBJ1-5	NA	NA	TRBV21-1	CASSPGGGEEDQPQHF	TGTGCCAGCAGCCCTGGGGGGGGCGAGGAAGATCAGCCCCAGCATTTT